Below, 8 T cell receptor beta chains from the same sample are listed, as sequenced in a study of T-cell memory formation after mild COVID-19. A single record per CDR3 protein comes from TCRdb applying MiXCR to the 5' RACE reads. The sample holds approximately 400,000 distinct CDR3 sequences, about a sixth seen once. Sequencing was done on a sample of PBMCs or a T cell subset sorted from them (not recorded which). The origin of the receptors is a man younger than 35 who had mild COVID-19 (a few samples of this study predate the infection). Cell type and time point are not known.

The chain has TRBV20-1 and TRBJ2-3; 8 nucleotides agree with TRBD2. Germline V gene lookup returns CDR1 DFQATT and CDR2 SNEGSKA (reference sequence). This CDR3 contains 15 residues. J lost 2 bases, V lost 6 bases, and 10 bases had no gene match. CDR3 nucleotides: TGCAGTGCCGCTACTAGCGGACCTTTCACAGATACGCAGTATTTT. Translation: CSAATSGPFTDTQYF.

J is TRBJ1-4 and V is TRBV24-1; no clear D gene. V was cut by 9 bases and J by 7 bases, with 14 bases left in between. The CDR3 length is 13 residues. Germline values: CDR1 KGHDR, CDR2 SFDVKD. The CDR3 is CATAGPLGEKLFF. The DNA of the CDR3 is TGTGCCACCGCCGGGCCACTTGGTGAAAAACTGTTTTTT.

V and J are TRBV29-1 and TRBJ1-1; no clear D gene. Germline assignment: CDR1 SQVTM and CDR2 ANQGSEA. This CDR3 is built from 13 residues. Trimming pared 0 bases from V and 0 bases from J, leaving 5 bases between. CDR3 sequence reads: CSVEDGLNTEAFF. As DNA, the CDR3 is TGCAGCGTTGAAGATGGGTTGAACACTGAAGCTTTCTTT.

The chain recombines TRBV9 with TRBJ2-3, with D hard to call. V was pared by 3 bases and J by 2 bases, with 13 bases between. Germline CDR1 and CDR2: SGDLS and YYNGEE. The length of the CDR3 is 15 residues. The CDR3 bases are TGTGCCAGCAGCGCTGGACCCGCCCCCACAGATACGCAGTATTTT. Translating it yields CASSAGPAPTDTQYF.

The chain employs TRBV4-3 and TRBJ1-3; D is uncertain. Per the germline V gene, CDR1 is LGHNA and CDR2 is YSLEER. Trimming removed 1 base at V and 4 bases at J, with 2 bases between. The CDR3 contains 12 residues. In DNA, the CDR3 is TGCGCCAGCAGCCAAGTAGGAAACACCATATATTTT. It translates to CASSQVGNTIYF.

This CDR3 reads CASSQTTGTGPAGTQYF. DNA for the CDR3: TGCGCCAGCAGCCAAACCACCGGGACAGGACCTGCTGGTACGCAGTATTTT. This chain uses TRBV4-3 with TRBJ2-3; 8 positions match TRBD1. V shed 2 bases, J shed 8 bases, and the junction held 15 bases outside the gene matches. This CDR3 is 17 amino acids long. Per germline, CDR1 LGHNA and CDR2 YSLEER.

The CDR3 DNA sequence: TGTGCCAGCACCGGGCTAGGAGAGACAGGGCGAAGGAGATCTGAAGCTTTCTTT. It translates to CASTGLGETGRRRSEAFF. This chain connects TRBV7-2 to TRBJ1-1, with 7 bases aligning to TRBD1. The germline V gene encodes CDR1 SGHTA and CDR2 FQGNSA. The CDR3 is 18 amino acids. The J segment lost 6 bases and the V segment lost 7 bases, leaving 23 bases of the junction unmatched.

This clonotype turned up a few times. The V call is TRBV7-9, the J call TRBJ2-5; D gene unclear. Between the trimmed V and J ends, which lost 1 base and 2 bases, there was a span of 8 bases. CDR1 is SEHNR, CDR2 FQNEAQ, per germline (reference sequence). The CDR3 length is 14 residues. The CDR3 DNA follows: TGTGCCAGCAGCTTAGACGCCCTACAAGAGACCCAGTACTTC. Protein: CASSLDALQETQYF.